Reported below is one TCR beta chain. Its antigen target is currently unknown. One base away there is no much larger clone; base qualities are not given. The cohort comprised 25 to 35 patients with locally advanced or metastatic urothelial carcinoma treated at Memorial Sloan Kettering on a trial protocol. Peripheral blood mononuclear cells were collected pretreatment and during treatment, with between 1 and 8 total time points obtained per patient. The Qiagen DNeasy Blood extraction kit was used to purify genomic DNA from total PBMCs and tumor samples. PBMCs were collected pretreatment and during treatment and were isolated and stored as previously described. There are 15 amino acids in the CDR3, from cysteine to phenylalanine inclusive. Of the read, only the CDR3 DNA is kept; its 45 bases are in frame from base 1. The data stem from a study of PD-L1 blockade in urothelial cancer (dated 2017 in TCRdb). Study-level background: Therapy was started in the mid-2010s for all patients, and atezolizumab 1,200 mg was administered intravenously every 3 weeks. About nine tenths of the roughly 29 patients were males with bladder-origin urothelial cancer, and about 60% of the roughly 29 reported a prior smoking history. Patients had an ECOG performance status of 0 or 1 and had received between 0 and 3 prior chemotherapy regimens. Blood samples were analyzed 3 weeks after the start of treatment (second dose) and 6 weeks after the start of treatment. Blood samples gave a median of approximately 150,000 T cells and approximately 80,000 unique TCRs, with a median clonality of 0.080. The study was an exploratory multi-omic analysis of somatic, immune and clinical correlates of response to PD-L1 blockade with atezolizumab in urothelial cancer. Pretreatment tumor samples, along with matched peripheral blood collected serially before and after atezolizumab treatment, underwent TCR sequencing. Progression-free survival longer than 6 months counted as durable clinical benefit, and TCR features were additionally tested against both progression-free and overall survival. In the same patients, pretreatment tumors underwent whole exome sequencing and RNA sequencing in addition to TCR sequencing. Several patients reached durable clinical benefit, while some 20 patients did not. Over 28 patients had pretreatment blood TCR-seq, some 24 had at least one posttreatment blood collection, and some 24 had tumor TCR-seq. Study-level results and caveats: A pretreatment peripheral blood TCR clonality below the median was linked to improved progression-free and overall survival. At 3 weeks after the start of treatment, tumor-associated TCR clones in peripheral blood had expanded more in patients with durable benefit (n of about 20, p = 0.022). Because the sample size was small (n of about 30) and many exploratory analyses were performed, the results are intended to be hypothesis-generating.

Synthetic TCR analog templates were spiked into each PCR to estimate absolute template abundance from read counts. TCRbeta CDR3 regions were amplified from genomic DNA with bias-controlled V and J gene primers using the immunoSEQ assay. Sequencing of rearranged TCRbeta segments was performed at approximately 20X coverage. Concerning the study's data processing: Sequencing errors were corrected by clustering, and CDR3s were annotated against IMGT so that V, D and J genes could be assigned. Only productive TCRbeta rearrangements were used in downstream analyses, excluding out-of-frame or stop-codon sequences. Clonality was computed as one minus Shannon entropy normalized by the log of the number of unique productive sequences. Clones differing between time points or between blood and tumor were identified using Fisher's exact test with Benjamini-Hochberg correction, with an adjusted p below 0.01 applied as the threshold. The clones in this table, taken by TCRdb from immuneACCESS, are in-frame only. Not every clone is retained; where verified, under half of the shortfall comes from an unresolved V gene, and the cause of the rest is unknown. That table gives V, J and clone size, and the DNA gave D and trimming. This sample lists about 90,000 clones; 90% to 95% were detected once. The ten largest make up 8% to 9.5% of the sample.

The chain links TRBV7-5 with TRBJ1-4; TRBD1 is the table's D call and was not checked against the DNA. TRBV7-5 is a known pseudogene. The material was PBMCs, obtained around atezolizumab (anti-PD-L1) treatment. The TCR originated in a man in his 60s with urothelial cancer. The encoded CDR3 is CARSFSQGTGEKLFF. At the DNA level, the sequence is TGTGCCAGAAGCTTTTCCCAGGGCACAGGGGAAAAACTGTTTTTT.